This entry features one TCR beta chain sequence. The antigen is not known. Sequencing used immunoSEQ v3. The table came from immunoSEQ multiplex PCR; TCRdb's copy has only in-frame clones and leaves some out. The table has 16,000 or so clones, 74% seen once. This sample's time point: pre-treatment sample, taken before nivolumab and TIL therapy. Stage 4 NSCLC adults joined between October 2017 and 2020. The record originates from a study of TIL therapy for anti-PD-1-resistant metastatic lung cancer. The study's findings and limits: The baseline peripheral repertoire was partially replaced by infused TIL clonotypes that later decayed. Treatment-naive, never-smoker and oncogene-addicted patients were overrepresented in this highly selected cohort.

In germline, CDR1 is LNHDA, CDR2 SQIVND (reference sequence). V lost 9 bases and J 1 base, leaving 10 bases between the germline ends. The CDR3 is 13 residues long. This material consisted of blood, taken at baseline. The chain combines TRBV19 with TRBJ1-5; maybe TRBD1 (6 bases). The origin of this receptor is a person aged 25-79 years with non-small cell lung cancer. The CDR3 region has the DNA TGTGCCAGGAAGGGGGGGAGCAATCAGCCCCAGCATTTT. Protein product: CARKGGSNQPQHF.